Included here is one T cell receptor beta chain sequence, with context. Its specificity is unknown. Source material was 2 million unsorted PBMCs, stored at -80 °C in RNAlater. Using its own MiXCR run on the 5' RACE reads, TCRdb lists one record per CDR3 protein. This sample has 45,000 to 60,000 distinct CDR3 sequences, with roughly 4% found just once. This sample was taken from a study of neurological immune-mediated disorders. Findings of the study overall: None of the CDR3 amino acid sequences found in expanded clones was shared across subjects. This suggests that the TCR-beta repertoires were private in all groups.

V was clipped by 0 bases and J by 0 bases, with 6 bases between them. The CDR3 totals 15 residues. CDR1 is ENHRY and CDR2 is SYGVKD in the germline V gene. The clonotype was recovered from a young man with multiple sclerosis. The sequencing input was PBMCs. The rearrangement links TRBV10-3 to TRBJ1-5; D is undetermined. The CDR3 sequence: CAISESFSSNQPQHF. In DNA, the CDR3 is TGTGCCATCAGTGAGTCCTTCTCTAGCAATCAGCCCCAGCATTTT.